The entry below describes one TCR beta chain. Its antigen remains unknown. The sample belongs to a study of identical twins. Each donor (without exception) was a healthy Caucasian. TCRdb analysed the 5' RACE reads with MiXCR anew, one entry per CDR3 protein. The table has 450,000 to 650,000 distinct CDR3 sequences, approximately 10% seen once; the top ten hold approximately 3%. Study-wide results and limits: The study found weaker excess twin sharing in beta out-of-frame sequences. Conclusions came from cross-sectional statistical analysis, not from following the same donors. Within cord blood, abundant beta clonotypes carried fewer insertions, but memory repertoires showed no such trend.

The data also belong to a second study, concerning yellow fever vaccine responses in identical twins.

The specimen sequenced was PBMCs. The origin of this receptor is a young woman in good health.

Here the CDR3 reads CASSLNGASGYTF. The CDR3, as DNA: TGTGCCAGCAGCCTTAACGGGGCCAGTGGCTACACCTTC. The chain employs TRBV28 and TRBJ1-2; weak D call: TRBD1 (5 bases). V lost 6 bases, J lost 7 bases, and 15 bases lay in between. The CDR3 totals 13 residues. Per germline, CDR1 MDHEN and CDR2 SYDVKM.